The next 27 T cell receptor beta chains were all read from a single sample in a study of blood T cell repertoires in COVID-19. TCRdb keeps only in-frame clones here, not all; method: immunoSEQ multiplex PCR. This sample carries about 160,000 clones, around 81% of them seen once, and the ten largest clones take approximately 13%. The specimen sequenced was peripheral blood. The receptor set was obtained from an older man who had recovered from COVID-19.

The V call is TRBV30, the J call TRBJ2-2; 11 bases line up with TRBD2. The CDR3 has 16 amino acids. CDR1 is GTSNPN, CDR2 SVGIG, per germline (reference sequence). The junction had 7 bases not matched to a gene; V was cut back by 4 bases and J by 3 bases. The CDR3 here is CAWNTGTSGYTGELFF. The CDR3 coding sequence is TGTGCCTGGAATACCGGGACTAGCGGTTACACCGGGGAGCTGTTTTTT.

The chain recombines TRBV6-6 with TRBJ1-5, with 8 positions matching TRBD1. J was trimmed by 5 bases and V by 6 bases; bases with no gene match: 6. This CDR3 spans 14 amino acids. CDR1 is MNHNY and CDR2 is SVGAGI in the germline V gene (reference sequence). The CDR3 DNA follows: TGTGCCAGCAGCCGCCCAGGGGGCGATCAGCCCCAGCATTTT. As protein: CASSRPGGDQPQHF.

The chain joins TRBV6-2 or TRBV6-3 to TRBJ2-3, with D perhaps TRBD2 (7 bases). The germline V gene has CDR1 MNHEY and CDR2 SVGEGT. The CDR3 loop spans 17 amino acids. V was trimmed by 6 bases and J by 0 bases, leaving 19 bases between them. The CDR3 sequence: CASSFSRRGRSTDTQYF. The CDR3 DNA reads as TGTGCCAGCAGCTTCAGTCGGCGGGGGCGGAGCACAGATACGCAGTATTTT.

The rearrangement uses TRBV5-1 and TRBJ2-7, with D possibly matching TRBD2 (6 bases). This CDR3 spans 14 amino acids. Germline CDR1 reads SGHRS; CDR2 reads YFSETQ. Trimming removed 2 bases from V and 3 bases from J, with 12 bases in between. CDR3 nucleotide sequence: TGCGCCAGCAGCTTACGGGGGATCGACTACGAGCAGTACTTC. Translating gives CASSLRGIDYEQYF.

The CDR3 reads CASSYSGGVSGNTIYF. For the CDR3, the DNA is TGTGCCAGCAGTTACTCAGGGGGGGTCTCTGGAAACACCATATATTTT. The V call is TRBV6-5, the J call TRBJ1-3; tentatively, D is TRBD1 (6 bases). The CDR3 runs to 16 residues. V lost 0 bases and J 0 bases, leaving 9 bases between the germline ends. CDR1 MNHEY and CDR2 SVGAGI come from the germline V gene.

DNA of the CDR3: TGCGCCAGCAGTCCGCTTCGGGACAGGGGCCGAGAGACCCAGTACTTC. Its translation: CASSPLRDRGRETQYF. The chain recombines TRBV23-1 with TRBJ2-5, with 10 bases identical to TRBD1. TRBV23-1 falls under the ORF class, with uncertain function. This CDR3 is 16 amino acids long. V dropped 4 bases and J dropped 4; count of bases not matched to a gene: 9.

J is TRBJ2-2 and V is TRBV28, with unresolved D. The ends were cut back, 3 bases at V and 4 bases at J, with 6 bases in the middle. The germline gives CDR1 MDHEN, CDR2 SYDVKM. The CDR3 loop spans 13 amino acids. In DNA form, the CDR3 reads TGTGCCAGCAGTTTCGGGTCCACCGGGGAGCTGTTTTTT. Translation gives CASSFGSTGELFF.

This clone appeared once. This chain connects TRBV9 to TRBJ2-3; 7 bases map to TRBD2. CDR1 SGDLS and CDR2 YYNGEE come from the germline V gene. CDR3 size: 15 residues. Trimming removed 0 bases from V and 9 bases from J; junction bases left unmatched: 10. The CDR3 coding sequence is TGTGCCAGCAGCGTAGAGGCGGGAGCGTCTGGCACGCAGTATTTT. Residues: CASSVEAGASGTQYF.

V is TRBV27 and J is TRBJ1-6; perhaps TRBD1 as D (5 bases). In germline, CDR1 is MNHEY, CDR2 SMNVEV (reference sequence). The CDR3 covers 13 residues. V was cut by 10 bases and J by 6 bases, with 13 bases left in between. As DNA, the CDR3 is TGTGCCACTGGGGGGAGAACTAATTCACCCCTCCACTTT. As protein: CATGGRTNSPLHF.

This rearrangement joins TRBV27 to TRBJ2-7, with D unresolved. Germline CDR1 reads MNHEY; CDR2 reads SMNVEV (reference sequence). Trimming shortened V by 2 bases and J by 11 bases, and 16 bases separated the two germline ends. The CDR3 runs to 13 residues. CDR3 bases: TGTGCCAGCAGTTTACTGGGCCCCTTTCCGGAGTACTTC. It translates to CASSLLGPFPEYF.

The chain joins TRBV3-1 (or the pseudogene TRBV3-2) to TRBJ2-3; 11 nucleotides align to TRBD2. Trimming at V came to 2 bases and at J to 4 bases, leaving 8 bases not matched to a gene. This CDR3 spans 17 amino acids. The V gene's germline CDR1 is LGHDT and CDR2 YNNKEL (reference sequence). CDR3 coding DNA: TGTGCCAGCAGCCAACTCGTACTAGCGGGAGCAGCAGATACGCAGTATTTT. Protein: CASSQLVLAGAADTQYF.

The genes are TRBV19 and TRBJ2-6, with a possible D match to TRBD1 (5 bases). The CDR3 length is 14 residues. V was cut by 8 bases and J by 3 bases, with 11 bases left in between. Germline CDR1 is LNHDA and CDR2 is SQIVND (reference sequence). CDR3 DNA sequence: TGTGCCAGTGGCAGGACATTTGGGGCCAACGTCCTGACTTTC. It translates to CASGRTFGANVLTF. Variable domain in full (rest from reference TRBV19 and TRBJ2-6): DGGITQSPKYLFRKEGQNVTLSCEQNLNHDAMYWYRQDPGQGLRLIYYSQIVNDFQKGDIAEGYSVSREKKESFPLTVTSAQKNPTAFYLCASGRTFGANVLTFGAGSRLTVL.

V usage is TRBV9 and J usage is TRBJ2-1; 16 bases fit TRBD2. The CDR3 spans 19 residues. Germline CDR1 and CDR2: SGDLS and YYNGEE. V lost 3 bases to trimming and J lost 5 bases; unmatched junction nucleotides: 11. CDR3 loop: CASSGTGLAGGPVNNEQFF. As DNA, the CDR3 is TGTGCCAGCAGCGGAACGGGACTAGCGGGAGGGCCGGTGAACAATGAGCAGTTCTTC.

This chain uses TRBV6-6 with TRBJ1-3; perhaps TRBD1 as D (5 bases). Trimming took 8 bases from V and 1 from J, leaving 12 bases between them. Per germline, CDR1 MNHNY and CDR2 SVGAGI (reference sequence). The CDR3 loop spans 14 amino acids. CDR3 loop: CASRNAGSGNTIYF. DNA of the CDR3: TGTGCCAGCCGGAACGCAGGGTCTGGAAACACCATATATTTT.

The chain combines TRBV27 with TRBJ2-2, with a weak D call TRBD2 (7 bases). The CDR3 is 18 amino acids. Germline V CDR1 and CDR2: MNHEY, SMNVEV (reference sequence). With 10 bases removed from V and 3 bases from J, the gap between germline ends came to 27 bases. The CDR3 spells CATHRGATLKPYTGELFF. CDR3 nucleotide sequence: TGTGCCACCCACCGGGGGGCCACCCTCAAGCCCTACACCGGGGAGCTGTTTTTT.

The J gene is TRBJ2-3, the V gene TRBV10-1; TRBD1 aligns across 7 bases. The V gene end was trimmed by 3 bases and the J gene end by 3 bases; junction bases not matched to a gene: 6. Germline assignment: CDR1 WNHNN and CDR2 SYGVQD (reference sequence). The CDR3 has 15 amino acids. DNA for the CDR3: TGCGCCAGCAGTGAAGAGGGGGCCGCGACAGATACGCAGTATTTT. Protein product: CASSEEGAATDTQYF.

This clone was observed a handful of times. This chain joins TRBV7-2 and TRBJ1-1; 10 bases map to TRBD1. Germline V gene data show CDR1 as SGHTA and CDR2 as FQGNSA. CDR3 size: 16 residues. Losses at the gene ends were 6 bases for V and 1 base for J; bases not matched to a gene: 8. The CDR3 spells CASRSRQGATNTEAFF. DNA for the CDR3: TGTGCCAGCAGGTCTAGACAGGGGGCAACGAACACTGAAGCTTTCTTT. Filled out from reference TRBV7-2 and TRBJ1-1, the complete variable domain reads GAGVSQSPSNKVTEKGKDVELRCDPISGHTALYWYRQSLGQGLEFLIYFQGNSAPDKSGLPSDRFSAERTGGSVSTLTIQRTQQEDSAVYLCASRSRQGATNTEAFFGQGTRLTVV.

The V call is TRBV5-4, the J call TRBJ2-1; 9 bases agree with TRBD2. After removal of 4 bases from V and 3 bases from J, the junction contained 8 bases not matched to a gene. Germline CDR1 is SGHNT and CDR2 is YYREEE (reference sequence). The CDR3 sequence is 16 residues long. CDR3 bases: TGTGCCAGCAGCGCCTTAGCGGGAGCGATCTACAATGAGCAGTTCTTC. Protein product: CASSALAGAIYNEQFF.

V usage is TRBV29-1 and J usage is TRBJ2-2, with D possibly matching TRBD1 (6 bases). CDR3 length: 14 residues. The germline V gene encodes CDR1 SQVTM and CDR2 ANQGSEA. The germline V and J ends were trimmed by 4 bases and 1 base, with 10 bases remaining between them. CDR3 coding DNA: TGCAGCGTTGGGACAGCCTTGAACACCGGGGAGCTGTTTTTT. This codes for CSVGTALNTGELFF.

This chain joins TRBV2 and TRBJ2-7; 9 bases are shared with TRBD1. The V segment lost 4 bases and the J segment 4 bases; nucleotides outside the gene matches: 5. The CDR3 is 14 residues long. Germline loops: CDR1 SNHLY, CDR2 FYNNEI. This CDR3 is CASSGTGGLYEQYF. The DNA of the CDR3 is TGTGCCAGCAGTGGTACAGGGGGCCTATACGAGCAGTACTTC.

V and J are TRBV6-5 and TRBJ1-1; D ambiguous. Germline CDR1 reads MNHEY; CDR2 reads SVGAGI. This CDR3 comprises 15 residues. V shed 4 bases and J shed 0 bases, with 12 bases lying between them. CDR3 sequence: CASSLGGNMNTEAFF. The CDR3 DNA follows: TGTGCCAGCAGTTTGGGAGGGAATATGAACACTGAAGCTTTCTTT.

V and J are TRBV6-6 and TRBJ1-3, with D possibly being TRBD1 (6 bases). This CDR3 region has 15 residues. The germline CDR1 and CDR2 sequences are MNHNY and SVGAGI (reference sequence). Trimming removed 7 bases at V and 3 bases at J, with 16 bases between. CDR3 DNA: TGTGCCAGCACTATAGGACAGACCGATGGAAACACCATATATTTT. Amino acids: CASTIGQTDGNTIYF.

The J gene is TRBJ2-7, the V gene TRBV3-1 (or the pseudogene TRBV3-2), with 7 positions matching TRBD1. V lost 0 bases to trimming and J lost 7 bases; unmatched junction nucleotides: 12. This CDR3 contains 16 residues. Germline CDR1 LGHDT, CDR2 YNNKEL (reference sequence). For the CDR3, the DNA is TGTGCCAGCAGCCAAGATCAAGGGACAGAGATCGGGGAGCAGTACTTC. Protein product: CASSQDQGTEIGEQYF.

The gene calls are TRBV27 and TRBJ1-5, with 11 bases matching TRBD1. This CDR3 spans 17 amino acids. V dropped 6 bases and J dropped 4; count of bases not matched to a gene: 11. Germline V gives CDR1 MNHEY, CDR2 SMNVEV (reference sequence). CDR3 sequence: CASSPGQGAGENQPQHF. The CDR3 DNA sequence: TGTGCCAGCAGCCCAGGACAGGGGGCAGGGGAAAATCAGCCCCAGCATTTT.

This sequence joins TRBV11-2 and TRBJ2-5; 9 positions agree with TRBD2. V dropped 1 base and J dropped 5; count of bases not matched to a gene: 2. The CDR3 loop spans 14 amino acids. In germline, CDR1 is SGHAT, CDR2 FQNNGV. The CDR3, as DNA: TGTGCCAGCAGCTTAGCAGCGGGAGGCGAGACCCAGTACTTC. This gives the protein CASSLAAGGETQYF.

This clone occurred once. The chain links TRBV2 to TRBJ1-5; D call uncertain. Trimming removed 4 bases from V and 4 bases from J, with 11 bases in between. In germline, CDR1 is SNHLY, CDR2 FYNNEI. The CDR3 length is 14 residues. The CDR3 DNA reads as TGTGCCAGCAGTGGGAGTCAGAGGAATCAGCCCCAGCATTTT. Its protein is CASSGSQRNQPQHF.

The chain is built from TRBV5-8 and TRBJ1-5; no clear D gene. Per the germline V gene, CDR1 is SGHTS and CDR2 is YDEGEE. The CDR3 runs to 11 residues. V shed 4 bases and J shed 5 bases, with 4 bases lying between them. CDR3: CASSTYQPQHF. CDR3 nucleotides: TGTGCCAGCAGCACATATCAGCCCCAGCATTTT.